A single sample gave rise to the 20 T cell receptor beta chains below, sequenced in a study of shared clonotypes between healthy human individuals (dated by TCRdb to 2018 to 2021). For the CD8 naive samples, CD45RO-negative cells were positively selected for CCR7, yielding a CD45RA+CCR7+ population from which TemRA cells were excluded. The library was made by the immunoSEQ multiplex PCR assay. TCRdb limited this immuneACCESS table to in-frame rearrangements with V and J called. A share of clones is missing; checked studies link under half to unresolved V genes, and the rest is unexplained. The sample table shows about 2.2 million clones, and 90% to 95% are seen once. The top ten clones comprise around 1.8% of the sample. Sequences were obtained from naive CD8+ T cells from PBMCs. The cell subset or site label corresponds to: CD45RA+CCR7+. All receptors come from a man younger than 30 in good health. Some clones in this sample may be carry-over from other donors' samples.

The rearrangement joins TRBV5-4 to TRBJ2-5; D not certain. The CDR3 has 14 residues. V shed 1 base and J shed 7 bases, with 14 bases lying between them. Germline values: CDR1 SGHNT, CDR2 YYREEE (reference sequence). The CDR3 DNA reads as TGTGCCAGCAGCTTGAAGGCAGGACCAGGGACCCAGTACTTC. Residues: CASSLKAGPGTQYF.

The CDR3 protein is CASSPRQNRETQYF. As DNA, the CDR3 is TGTGCCAGCAGCCCCCGACAGAATAGAGAGACCCAGTACTTC. The rearrangement uses TRBV21-1 and TRBJ2-5; TRBD1, the table's D call, was not compared with the DNA. TRBV21-1 is deemed a pseudogene. This CDR3 contains 14 residues.

The chain joins TRBV11-2 to TRBJ2-7; D is unresolved. The ends were cut back, 5 bases at V and 2 bases at J, with 13 bases in the middle. This CDR3 is 14 amino acids long. Germline V lookup: CDR1 SGHAT, CDR2 FQNNGV. The CDR3 DNA sequence: TGTGCCAGCAGCCCTGGGAACATCCCCTACGAGCAGTACTTC. This gives the protein CASSPGNIPYEQYF.

The V call is TRBV7-9, the J call TRBJ2-1; D gene ambiguous. This CDR3 is 15 amino acids long. V was shortened by 1 base and J by 8 bases, with 15 bases between the two germline ends. Germline V gene lookup returns CDR1 SEHNR and CDR2 FQNEAQ (reference sequence). This CDR3 reads CASSLGPLISYEQFF. The CDR3 DNA reads TGTGCCAGCAGCTTAGGACCTCTAATCTCCTATGAGCAGTTCTTC.

V gene TRBV5-4 combines with J gene TRBJ1-2; tentatively, D is TRBD1 (6 bases). This CDR3 is 15 amino acids long. The germline V gene encodes CDR1 SGHNT and CDR2 YYREEE (reference sequence). The ends were cut back, 2 bases at V and 8 bases at J, with 19 bases in the middle. The CDR3 sequence: CASSFTPQGLNGYTF. As DNA, the CDR3 is TGTGCCAGCAGCTTCACTCCACAGGGTCTTAACGGCTACACCTTC.

This chain connects TRBV7-9 to TRBJ2-7; 7 bases line up with TRBD2. Germline lookup yields CDR1 SEHNR and CDR2 FQNEAQ (reference sequence). The CDR3 sequence is 15 residues long. The junction had 5 bases not matched to a gene; V was cut back by 2 bases and J by 1 base. The CDR3 spells CASSLTKRGSYEQYF. In DNA, the CDR3 is TGTGCCAGCAGCTTAACCAAGCGGGGATCCTACGAGCAGTACTTC.

The chain couples TRBV6-1 to TRBJ2-1; no firm D call. V was trimmed by 1 base and J by 4 bases, leaving 11 bases between them. The CDR3 is made up of 15 amino acids. Germline V gene lookup returns CDR1 MNHNS and CDR2 SASEGT. The CDR3 bases are TGTGCCAGCAGTGAAGAAACAGTCCAATACAATGAGCAGTTCTTC. As protein: CASSEETVQYNEQFF.

CDR3 in amino acids: CASSLVTAGGLYEQYF. The CDR3 nucleotides are TGTGCCAGCAGCTTAGTTACGGCGGGAGGGCTCTACGAGCAGTACTTC. This chain connects TRBV13 to TRBJ2-7; TRBD2 matches at 9 bases. The CDR3 has 16 residues. The trim removed 1 base at V and 3 bases at J, leaving 7 bases unmatched. From germline, CDR1 is PRHDT and CDR2 FYEKMQ (reference sequence). Based on the CDR3 plus reference TRBV13 and TRBJ2-7, the full variable domain is AAGVIQSPRHLIKEKRETATLKCYPIPRHDTVYWYQQGPGQDPQFLISFYEKMQSDKGSIPDRFSAQQFSDYHSELNMSSLELGDSALYFCASSLVTAGGLYEQYFGPGTRLTVT.

The V and J genes are TRBV7-8 and TRBJ2-2, with D possibly being TRBD1 (6 bases). The length of the CDR3 is 17 residues. CDR1 SGHVS and CDR2 FQNEAQ come from the germline V gene. The V gene lost 1 base and the J gene lost 1 base, with 13 bases spanning the gap. The chain's CDR3 is CASSLVRDTGNTGELFF. The CDR3 bases are TGTGCCAGCAGCTTAGTCCGGGACACAGGGAACACCGGGGAGCTGTTTTTT.

The J gene is TRBJ1-2, the V gene TRBV11-1; TRBD1 is a possible D gene (5 bases). CDR1 is SGHAT, CDR2 FQDESV, per germline (reference sequence). The CDR3 totals 14 residues. V lost 0 bases to trimming and J lost 8 bases, with 13 bases between them. In DNA, the CDR3 is TGTGCCAGCAGCTTAGCAGGGGTACGAGAAGGCTACACCTTC. It is translated as CASSLAGVREGYTF.

The CDR3 sequence is CASSKMGQGALEQYF. The DNA for the CDR3 is TGCGCCAGCAGCAAAATGGGACAGGGGGCTCTCGAGCAGTACTTC. The chain has TRBV5-1 and TRBJ2-7; 12 nucleotides line up with TRBD1. Germline trimming cut 4 bases from V and 6 bases from J; bases unmatched to any gene: 8. Germline V gene data show CDR1 as SGHRS and CDR2 as YFSETQ. The CDR3 sequence is 15 residues long.

The chain carries TRBV7-9 and TRBJ2-7; 7 bases are shared with TRBD1. J was trimmed by 3 bases and V by 1 base; bases with no gene match: 3. The CDR3 sequence is 14 residues long. Germline V gives CDR1 SEHNR, CDR2 FQNEAQ (reference sequence). As DNA, the CDR3 is TGTGCCAGCAGCTTAGGACAGGGAAACTACGAGCAGTACTTC. This sequence encodes CASSLGQGNYEQYF.

The gene calls are TRBV7-3 and TRBJ2-3, with TRBD2 identical over 8 bases. The germline V gene encodes CDR1 SGHTA and CDR2 FQGTGA. The CDR3 extends over 15 amino acids. After removal of 3 bases from V and 4 bases from J, the junction contained 6 bases not matched to a gene. The CDR3 sequence is CASSFGSLAADTQYF. CDR3 in DNA: TGTGCCAGCAGCTTCGGATCACTAGCGGCAGATACGCAGTATTTT.

This clone turned up a few times. The sample holds other DNA sequences that translate to the same CDR3. The chain carries TRBV19 and TRBJ1-1; D may be TRBD1 (5 bases). Deletions cut 5 bases from V and 3 bases from J, with 7 bases between. The CDR3 covers 12 residues. The germline gives CDR1 LNHDA, CDR2 SQIVND (reference sequence). The CDR3, as DNA: TGTGCCAGTAGTCGGGGGTACACTGAAGCTTTCTTT. Translated: CASSRGYTEAFF.

V is TRBV6-6 and J is TRBJ1-6, with 9 bases lining up with TRBD1. Germline lookup yields CDR1 MNHNY and CDR2 SVGAGI (reference sequence). The CDR3 runs 15 residues. V lost 0 bases, J lost 10 bases, and 4 bases stayed unmatched. The DNA of the CDR3 is TGTGCCAGCAGTTACTCCGGGACAGGGCGCTCACCCCTCCACTTT. Translated, it gives CASSYSGTGRSPLHF.

This chain uses TRBV10-3 with TRBJ1-1, with D uncertain. The V gene's germline CDR1 is ENHRY and CDR2 SYGVKD. The CDR3 runs 14 residues. The V and J ends lost 0 bases and 4 bases respectively, with 9 bases between them. CDR3 nucleotide sequence: TGTGCCATCAGTGAGTCGAGGTTTAGCACTGAAGCTTTCTTT. Translated, it gives CAISESRFSTEAFF.

The chain is built from TRBV4-1 and TRBJ1-2; D call uncertain. Germline CDR1 and CDR2: MGHRA and YSYEKL. This CDR3 has 14 residues. Trimming removed 3 bases at V and 3 bases at J, with 11 bases between. CDR3 protein: CASSHSERHYGYTF. Here the CDR3 DNA reads TGCGCCAGCAGCCATAGCGAAAGACACTATGGCTACACCTTC.

The CDR3: CASSPDLGQGGYEQYF. CDR3 DNA sequence: TGTGCCAGTAGTCCCGATCTCGGACAGGGGGGATACGAGCAGTACTTC. The rearrangement joins TRBV19 to TRBJ2-7, with 10 bases that match TRBD1. Germline CDR1 and CDR2: LNHDA and SQIVND (reference sequence). The CDR3 has 16 residues. Trimming took 5 bases from V and 4 from J; bases not matched to a gene: 11.

Note on this clone: Within the sample, other DNA sequences also encode this same CDR3. This chain joins TRBV5-1 and TRBJ2-2; no reliable D call. CDR1 is SGHRS and CDR2 is YFSETQ in the germline V gene. V lost 2 bases, J lost 7 bases, and 3 bases lay in between. The CDR3 has 11 amino acids. The CDR3 coding sequence is TGCGCCAGCAGCTTCGGCGGGGAGCTGTTTTTT. This gives the protein CASSFGGELFF.

The V call is TRBV6-1, the J call TRBJ2-7, with TRBD1 matching 7 bases. Germline V gives CDR1 MNHNS, CDR2 SASEGT. The CDR3 is made up of 14 amino acids. V dropped 6 bases and J dropped 4; count of bases not matched to a gene: 9. The CDR3, as DNA: TGTGCCAGCAGAGACATTGACAGGGCTTACGAGCAGTACTTC. Its protein is CASRDIDRAYEQYF.